The present T cell receptor (beta chain) was sequenced within a study of PD-L1 blockade in urothelial cancer. Overall study: In terms of prior chemotherapy, patients had received 0 to 3 regimens. Samples of blood were analyzed 3 weeks (second dose) and 6 weeks after treatment start.

Whole-study findings and limits: TCR clonality was measured in pretreatment peripheral blood. Clonality below the median predicted better survival.

Note on this clone: The antigen is undetermined.

Germline V CDR1 and CDR2: SGHAT, FQNNGV. Trimming pared 5 bases from V and 6 bases from J, leaving 18 bases between. The length of the CDR3 is 15 residues. Data came from immunoSEQ multiplex PCR; TCRdb stores just in-frame clones and leaves some out. Of about 76,000 clones in the sample, around 93% are singletons; the top ten hold approximately 0.89%. As to time point: peripheral blood 6 weeks after treatment start. The J gene is TRBJ2-3, the V gene TRBV11-2; D may be TRBD2 (5 bases). Sample: PBMCs, taken around atezolizumab (anti-PD-L1) treatment. The receptor was isolated from a woman older than 75 with urothelial cancer. CDR3 DNA sequence: TGTGCCAGCAGCGCAGGCACCCGGACTCGGGATACGCAGTATTTT. Translating gives CASSAGTRTRDTQYF.